The 32 T cell receptor beta chains presented below share a single source sample, sequenced in a study of T cell repertoires in aging, cancer and after chemotherapy. TCR beta rearrangements were amplified from peripheral blood genomic DNA. Rearranged V-D-J TRB sequences were amplified with a mixed TRB-A/B primer pool. MiXCR, applied by TCRdb to the multiplex PCR reads, yields one record per CDR3 protein. The sample yields about 2,000 distinct CDR3 sequences, around 18% seen once. The specimen sequenced was blood. The receptors were sampled from a human donor with a solid tumor.

To note about this clonotype: Since a much larger clone is just one base distant, this may be a read error. CDR3 residues: CATPPRLEQYF. DNA of the CDR3: TGTGCCACCCCGCCTAGACTCGAGCAGTACTTC. The chain carries TRBV12-3 or TRBV12-4 and TRBJ2-7; D unclear. The CDR3 is 11 amino acids. Trimming stripped 10 bases from V and 6 bases from J, with 13 bases between.

The J gene is TRBJ1-5, the V gene TRBV6-1; D is ambiguous. CDR1 and CDR2 (germline): MNHNS, SASEGT. The CDR3 has 13 amino acids. The CDR3 coding sequence is TGTGTTAGCAGTTACTCGTCCGATCAGCCCCAGCATTTT. This translates into CVSSYSSDQPQHF.

The gene calls are TRBV28 and TRBJ2-1; TRBD1 matches 10 bases. From germline, CDR1 is MDHEN and CDR2 SYDVKM. V shed 5 bases and J 12 bases; nucleotides not matched to a gene: 7. The CDR3 length is 13 residues. The CDR3 nucleotides are TGTGCCAGCAGTCTGAACGACAGGGGGCGGCAGTTCTTC. Its translation: CASSLNDRGRQFF.

By its share, this clonotype is large. The chain links TRBV29-1 to TRBJ1-5; a possible D gene is TRBD1 (5 bases). V dropped 7 bases and J dropped 3 bases, with 16 bases sitting between them. Germline V CDR1 and CDR2: SQVTM, ANQGSEA. This CDR3 comprises 14 residues. CDR3 loop: CSATTGGINQPQHF. The CDR3 nucleotides read TGCAGCGCCACCACTGGGGGGATCAATCAGCCCCAGCATTTT.

This clonotype came up a few times. The rearrangement uses TRBV5-1 and TRBJ2-1, with 14 bases matching TRBD2. With 3 bases clipped from V and 10 bases from J, the junction kept 6 bases outside the gene matches. CDR1 and CDR2 from the germline V gene are SGHRS and YFSETQ. This CDR3 region has 15 residues. In DNA, the CDR3 is TGCGCCAGCAGCTGGGGGGGACTAGCGGGAGTAGAGCAGTTCTTC. As protein: CASSWGGLAGVEQFF.

By its share, this clonotype is medium-sized. The chain employs TRBV6-2 or TRBV6-3 and TRBJ2-7; possible D gene TRBD1, 6 bases. V was trimmed by 0 bases and J by 2 bases, leaving 11 bases between them. CDR1 is MNHEY and CDR2 is SVGEGT in the germline V gene. The CDR3 is 15 amino acids. CDR3 residues: CASSYSGHRTYEQYF. CDR3 nucleotides: TGTGCCAGCAGTTACTCGGGACACCGTACCTACGAGCAGTACTTC.

J is TRBJ1-2 and V is TRBV20-1; no reliable D call. The CDR3 is 13 amino acids. Per germline, CDR1 DFQATT and CDR2 SNEGSKA (reference sequence). Between the trimmed V and J ends, which lost 5 bases and 0 bases, there was a span of 10 bases. CDR3 amino acids: CSAGERANYGYTF. The CDR3 DNA follows: TGCAGTGCTGGGGAGAGGGCTAACTATGGCTACACCTTC.

By proportion, this clonotype is large (0.1 to 1%). Here the CDR3 reads CASSQHAQESYEQYF. For the CDR3, the DNA is TGTGCCAGCAGCCAACACGCACAGGAAAGCTACGAGCAGTACTTC. This rearrangement joins TRBV7-6 to TRBJ2-7; possible D gene TRBD1, 5 bases. CDR1 and CDR2 from the germline V gene are SGHVS and FNYEAQ. The CDR3 is 15 residues long. Between the trimmed V and J ends, which lost 5 bases and 3 bases, there was a span of 17 bases.

This rearrangement joins TRBV5-1 to TRBJ2-3; D not certain. The V end lost 0 bases, the J end lost 4 bases, and 9 bases lay between the germline ends. The length of the CDR3 is 14 residues. Germline CDR1 and CDR2: SGHRS and YFSETQ. CDR3 region: CASSLVIDSDTQYF. The CDR3 bases are TGCGCCAGCAGCTTGGTAATAGACTCAGATACGCAGTATTTT.

This clonotype is classed as medium-sized. Compared with germline, one end of the junction differs, possibly owing to a read error. The V gene is TRBV6-4, the J gene TRBJ2-1; D unresolved. The CDR3 has 13 residues. Per the germline V gene, CDR1 is MRHNA and CDR2 is SNTAGT. Written as DNA, the CDR3 is TGTGCCAGCAGTGAAAGCGAGTACAATCAGCAGTTCTTC. Protein product: CASSESEYNQQFF.

The genes are TRBV19 and TRBJ2-3, with D possibly matching TRBD2 (6 bases). The germline V gene encodes CDR1 LNHDA and CDR2 SQIVND (reference sequence). The length of the CDR3 is 16 residues. Trimming cost V 6 bases and J 0 bases, with 16 bases left between them. The CDR3 region is CASRSEIAASTDTQYF. The CDR3 DNA follows: TGTGCCAGTAGGTCGGAAATAGCGGCTAGCACAGATACGCAGTATTTT.

This clonotype is termed medium-sized. The chain has TRBV20-1 and TRBJ2-7; 8 bases fit TRBD2. The J segment lost 0 bases and the V segment lost 6 bases, leaving 7 bases of the junction unmatched. The CDR3 is 14 residues long. The germline V gene has CDR1 DFQATT and CDR2 SNEGSKA (reference sequence). The CDR3: CSAYPTSGSYEQYF. The CDR3 DNA follows: TGCAGTGCATACCCCACTAGCGGCTCCTACGAGCAGTACTTC.

As to this clonotype: Possible read error: a much larger clone is one base away. J is TRBJ2-1 and V is TRBV6-1; no reliable D call. The CDR3 consists of 13 residues. The germline V gene has CDR1 MNHNS and CDR2 SASEGT. CDR3: CASTLSSYNEQSF. The CDR3 DNA reads TGTGCCAGCACGTTGAGCTCCTACAATGAGCAGTCCTTC.

The chain has TRBV2 and TRBJ1-3; D uncertain. V was shortened by 8 bases and J by 8 bases, with 7 bases between the two germline ends. The V gene's germline CDR1 is SNHLY and CDR2 FYNNEI. This CDR3 region has 10 residues. The CDR3 is CASVVDTIYF. CDR3 nucleotide sequence: TGTGCCAGCGTCGTAGACACCATATATTTT. Variable domain in full (rest from reference TRBV2 and TRBJ1-3): EPEVTQTPSHQVTQMGQEVILRCVPISNHLYFYWYRQILGQKVEFLVSFYNNEISEKSEIFDDQFSVERPDGSNFTLKIRSTKLEDSAMYFCASVVDTIYFGEGSWLTVV.

In this sample, this clonotype is medium-sized (0.01 to 0.1%). The chain joins TRBV12-3 or TRBV12-4 to TRBJ2-7; D call uncertain. The CDR3 totals 12 residues. V was cut by 5 bases and J by 3 bases, with 8 bases left in between. The CDR3 DNA is TGTGCCAGCAGTCGCCCCGACTACGAGCAGTACTTC. Its protein is CASSRPDYEQYF.

This clonotype is classed as medium-sized. V is TRBV10-3 and J is TRBJ2-2, with D possibly being TRBD2 (5 bases). This CDR3 contains 13 residues. The V and J ends lost 3 bases and 6 bases respectively, with 8 bases between them. CDR1 and CDR2 from the germline V gene are ENHRY and SYGVKD. The CDR3 DNA reads TGTGCCATCAGTGACCCGGACTCCGGGGAGCTGTTTTTT. Its protein is CAISDPDSGELFF.

This chain uses TRBV18 with TRBJ1-1; a weak D match, TRBD1 (6 bases). From germline, CDR1 is KGHSH and CDR2 LQKENI. CDR3 length: 16 residues. The ends were cut back, 1 base at V and 5 bases at J, with 17 bases in the middle. The CDR3 DNA reads TGTGCCAGCTCACCACTCGGGGGGCAAATGGGGACTGAAGCTTTCTTT. Protein sequence: CASSPLGGQMGTEAFF.

This clonotype was counted a few times. This chain links TRBV5-5 with TRBJ2-3; unclear D gene. Germline V CDR1 and CDR2: SGHKS, YYEKEE (reference sequence). The CDR3 is made up of 17 amino acids. V gave up 1 base and J gave up 0 bases, with 15 bases separating them. The CDR3 DNA sequence: TGTGCCAGCAGCTTGTATGTAAATGGGCCCAGCACAGATACGCAGTATTTT. Encoded protein: CASSLYVNGPSTDTQYF.

This sequence joins TRBV9 and TRBJ2-1, with TRBD2 identical over 7 bases. Looked up from germline, CDR1 is SGDLS and CDR2 is YYNGEE. The V segment lost 0 bases and the J segment 2 bases; nucleotides outside the gene matches: 14. The CDR3 runs to 19 residues. CDR3 protein: CASSVDHREIGRTYNEQFF. CDR3 nucleotide sequence: TGTGCCAGCAGCGTAGACCACAGAGAGATCGGGAGGACCTACAATGAGCAGTTCTTC.

By proportion, this clonotype is medium-sized (0.01 to 0.1%). The genes are TRBV11-2 and TRBJ1-6; D possibly corresponds to TRBD1 (5 bases). The CDR3 extends over 16 amino acids. Germline V gene sequence: CDR1 SGHAT, CDR2 FQNNGV. With 2 bases removed from V and 10 bases from J, the gap between germline ends came to 18 bases. Written as DNA, the CDR3 is TGTGCCAGCAGCTTATATCAGGATTGGGGGAGGTCACCCCTCCACTTT. It translates to CASSLYQDWGRSPLHF.

This clonotype counts as hyperexpanded. This CDR3 is CSGGTGTNEQFF. As DNA, the CDR3 is TGCAGCGGCGGGACAGGGACCAATGAGCAGTTCTTC. The genes are TRBV29-1 and TRBJ2-1; 9 bases align to TRBD1. Germline V CDR1 and CDR2: SQVTM, ANQGSEA. This CDR3 has 12 amino acids. The ends lost 7 bases at V and 6 bases at J; junction bases unmatched: 4.

Comment on this clonotype: Mismatch with germline at one junction end may stem from a read error. CDR3 amino acids: CASSIGPGLAGSTDKQYF. Written as DNA, the CDR3 is TGTGCCAGTAGTATCGGCCCTGGACTAGCGGGGAGCACAGATAAGCAGTATTTT. This chain links TRBV19 with TRBJ2-3; 12 nucleotides agree with TRBD2. This CDR3 is 18 amino acids long. Per the germline V gene, CDR1 is LNHDA and CDR2 is SQIVND (reference sequence).

In its sample, this clonotype is medium-sized. V usage is TRBV6-6 and J usage is TRBJ2-1; D unclear. V lost 4 bases to trimming and J lost 7 bases, with 5 bases between them. Germline values: CDR1 MNHNY, CDR2 SVGAGI (reference sequence). The CDR3 runs 11 residues. CDR3 DNA: TGTGCCAGCAGTTTGGGGAATGAGCAGTTCTTC. Its protein is CASSLGNEQFF.

Within the sample, this clonotype is medium-sized. This chain links TRBV5-4 with TRBJ2-7; 13 positions agree with TRBD2. Germline V CDR1 and CDR2: SGHNT, YYREEE (reference sequence). The CDR3 is 15 amino acids. With V trimmed by 4 bases and J by 3 bases, 4 bases remained unmatched. The CDR3 is CASSPGLAGLYEQYF. CDR3 sequence (DNA): TGTGCCAGCAGCCCGGGACTAGCGGGACTCTACGAGCAGTACTTC.

This clonotype was counted between two and nine times. The chain carries TRBV12-3 or TRBV12-4 and TRBJ2-7; D is unresolved. The V and J ends lost 6 bases and 1 base respectively, with 10 bases between them. This CDR3 region has 13 residues. CDR3 amino acids: CASSHGRSYEQYF. CDR3 DNA sequence: TGTGCCAGCAGCCACGGACGGTCCTACGAGCAGTACTTC.

By share, this clonotype counts as medium-sized. This chain links TRBV5-5 with TRBJ2-2, with D perhaps TRBD1 or TRBD2 (6 bases each). The V end lost 2 bases, the J end lost 7 bases, and 15 bases lay between the germline ends. CDR1 SGHKS and CDR2 YYEKEE come from the germline V gene (reference sequence). CDR3 length: 15 residues. CDR3 residues: CASSFPPGADGELFF. DNA of the CDR3: TGTGCCAGCAGCTTTCCGCCGGGGGCGGACGGGGAGCTGTTTTTT.

V is TRBV12-1 and J is TRBJ2-5. TRBV12-1 is described as a pseudogene. CDR3 length: 14 amino acids. CDR3 amino acids: CASSSGRIQETQYF. The CDR3 nucleotides read TGTGCCAGCAGCTCCGGACGGATACAAGAGACCCAGTACTTC.

This clonotype is termed medium-sized (0.01 to 0.1%). The chain is built from TRBV7-9 and TRBJ1-1; 9 nucleotides line up with TRBD1. V dropped 1 base and J dropped 5; count of bases not matched to a gene: 5. The length of the CDR3 is 15 residues. Germline V gene sequence: CDR1 SEHNR, CDR2 FQNEAQ (reference sequence). The CDR3 DNA is TGTGCCAGCAGCTTAGGCGGGACAGGGTTTACTGAAGCTTTCTTT. Translated, it gives CASSLGGTGFTEAFF. Full variable domain (remainder filled in from reference TRBV7-9 and TRBJ1-1): DTGVSQNPRHKITKRGQNVTFRCDPISEHNRLYWYRQTLGQGPEFLTYFQNEAQLEKSRLLSDRFSAERPKGSFSTLEIQRTEQGDSAMYLCASSLGGTGFTEAFFGQGTRLTVV.

Within the sample, this clonotype is medium-sized. The genes are TRBV6-5 and TRBJ1-3; tentative D call: TRBD1 (5 bases). The V end lost 8 bases, the J end lost 3 bases, and 17 bases lay between the germline ends. Germline-derived CDR1 and CDR2 are MNHEY and SVGAGI. The CDR3 has 15 amino acids. The CDR3 is CASGDRPAIGNTIYF. The CDR3 DNA follows: TGTGCCAGCGGGGACCGCCCAGCGATTGGAAACACCATATATTTT.

CDR3 nucleotides: TGTGCCAGCAGCTACCGGGGCCCGCAACGGAGCGAGCAGTTCTTC. As protein: CASSYRGPQRSEQFF. V gene TRBV12-3 or TRBV12-4 combines with J gene TRBJ2-1, with D tentatively TRBD1 or TRBD2 (5 bases each). The ends were cut back, 6 bases at V and 10 bases at J, with 22 bases in the middle. This CDR3 is built from 15 residues.

By share, this clonotype ranks as large. The chain is built from TRBV30 and TRBJ1-1; weak D call: TRBD1 (5 bases). The CDR3 is 12 amino acids. V shed 5 bases and J shed 4 bases, with 11 bases lying between them. The germline gives CDR1 GTSNPN, CDR2 SVGIG (reference sequence). CDR3 DNA: TGTGCCTGGGGGAATACAGGCACTGAAGCTTTCTTT. This codes for CAWGNTGTEAFF.

This clonotype rates as medium-sized (0.01 to 0.1%). The V and J genes are TRBV5-3 and TRBJ2-2, with TRBD2 matching 8 bases. TRBV5-3 is an open reading frame whose function is uncertain. This CDR3 contains 22 residues. With 3 bases clipped from V and 3 bases from J, the junction kept 25 bases outside the gene matches. The DNA of the CDR3 is TGTGCCAGAAGCTCACGAAATGGGACTAGTAAAGACCAAAGAGAATACACCGGGGAGCTGTTTTTT. Translation: CARSSRNGTSKDQREYTGELFF.